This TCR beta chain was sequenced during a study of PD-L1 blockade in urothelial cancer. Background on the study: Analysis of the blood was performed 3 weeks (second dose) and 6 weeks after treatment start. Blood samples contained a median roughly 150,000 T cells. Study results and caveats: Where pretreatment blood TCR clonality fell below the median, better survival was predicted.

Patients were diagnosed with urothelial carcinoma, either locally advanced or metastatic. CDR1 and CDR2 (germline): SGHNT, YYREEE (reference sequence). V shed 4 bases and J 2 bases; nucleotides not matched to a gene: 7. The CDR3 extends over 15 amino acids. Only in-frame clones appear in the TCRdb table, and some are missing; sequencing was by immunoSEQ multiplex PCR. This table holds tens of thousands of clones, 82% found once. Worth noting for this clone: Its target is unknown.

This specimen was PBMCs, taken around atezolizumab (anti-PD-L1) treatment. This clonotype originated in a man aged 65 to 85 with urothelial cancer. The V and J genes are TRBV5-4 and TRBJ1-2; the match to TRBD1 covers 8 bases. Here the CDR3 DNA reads TGTGCCAGCAGCCTCGGACAGGGAGCCAACTATGGCTACACCTTC. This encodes CASSLGQGANYGYTF.